This TCR beta chain was obtained from a study of blood T cell repertoires in COVID-19. Source study methods: Estimates of nucleated cell counts were drawn from the amplification of reference gene primers. Data came from immunoSEQ multiplex PCR; TCRdb stores just in-frame clones and leaves some out. V, J and clone size are those of that table, while D and trimming were read from the DNA. Altogether about 380,000 clones are present, 88% being singletons, with the ten largest covering 1.2%. Participants came from fewer than 25 US areas, aged about 18 to 89 years. Germline V lookup: CDR1 SGHVS, CDR2 FNYEAQ. V gave up 2 bases and J gave up 0 bases; unmatched junction bases: 15. CDR3 length: 19 amino acids.

The sequence was obtained from a woman younger than 30 who had recovered from COVID-19. Sequencing was performed on PBMCs or T cells enriched from blood (not recorded which). The rearrangement uses TRBV7-6 and TRBJ1-1, with 7 positions matching TRBD1. CDR3: CASSLWVGDREKMNTEAFF. CDR3 bases: TGTGCCAGCAGCTTATGGGTTGGGGACAGAGAGAAAATGAACACTGAAGCTTTCTTT.